These 3 T cell receptor beta chains were sequenced from one sample in a study of patients and donors after allogeneic stem cell transplantation. TCRdb processed the RT-PCR reads anew with MiXCR; each CDR3 protein has one entry. The data hold tens of thousands of distinct CDR3 sequences, with 48% observed a single time. Input material: blood, either unsorted or a sorted T cell fraction (not recorded which). The receptors here all came from a human donor who was either an allogeneic HSCT recipient or a stem cell or donor lymphocyte infusion donor (not recorded which). It is not recorded whose cells these are; they may come from a transplant donor.

This clonotype was detected only a few times. The chain couples TRBV28 to TRBJ1-3, with TRBD1 identical over 7 bases. From germline, CDR1 is MDHEN and CDR2 SYDVKM. The CDR3 runs 13 residues. J gave up 8 bases and V 5 bases, and 6 bases lay outside the gene matches. The CDR3 loop reads CASSAGQADTIYF. DNA of the CDR3: TGTGCCAGCAGTGCCGGACAGGCGGACACCATATATTTT.

In this sample, this clonotype turned up a few times. The rearrangement joins TRBV25-1 to TRBJ1-2; D gene uncertain. Germline V gene data show CDR1 as MGHDK and CDR2 as SYGVNS. CDR3 size: 14 residues. Trimming took 5 bases from V and 4 from J, leaving 14 bases between them. CDR3 region: CASSKEPEGYGYTF. The CDR3 bases are TGTGCCAGCAGTAAAGAACCAGAGGGCTATGGCTACACCTTC.

This clonotype has just a few counts. J is TRBJ1-1 and V is TRBV29-1; D gene ambiguous. The CDR3 is made up of 13 amino acids. V was pared by 0 bases and J by 8 bases, with 13 bases between. Germline CDR1 is SQVTM and CDR2 is ANQGSEA. CDR3 bases: TGCAGCGTTGAAGAAAGGAGGGCCGCAGAAGCTTTCTTT. Encoded protein: CSVEERRAAEAFF.